Below, one T cell receptor beta chain is given with its context. Its antigen is not known. This sample is part of a study of T-cell reconstitution after alpha-beta-depleted transplantation in children. Study-wide results and caveats: Where alpha-beta T cells came from about two months after transplant was reportedly several hundred expanded graft clones. Elevated TCRbeta diversity at day 60 was traced, in some patients, to surviving recipient T cells and thymic progenitors. Fresh T-cell production supplied most of the T-cell counts and diversity seen one year after transplant.

Molecular barcoding with unique molecular identifiers was used for the TCRbeta library. Each CDR3 protein gets one entry after TCRdb re-called the PCR reads with MiXCR. Of approximately 82,000 distinct CDR3 sequences in the sample, roughly 20% were seen once. The CDR3 runs to 13 residues. Germline CDR1 and CDR2: MNHEY and SVGAGI. Trimming took off 5 bases at V and 5 bases at J, with 12 bases between the two ends. This chain uses TRBV6-5 with TRBJ1-1; no definite D call. Sequencing was performed on PBMCs, mostly from graft donor cells, taken 360 days after TCRalphabeta/CD19-depleted stem cell transplant. This clonotype originated in a male patient under 10 years old who had a stem cell transplant for acute lymphoblastic leukemia, so the T cells may come from the graft donor. CDR3 bases: TGTGCCAGCAGTCATTTAGGGAATACTGAAGCTTTCTTT. The encoded protein is CASSHLGNTEAFF.